The rows below give T cell receptor beta chains drawn from one sample of a study of T cell changes during pregnancy in multiple sclerosis. Sequencing was performed with immunoSEQ multiplex PCR; in TCRdb, only in-frame clones are kept and a portion is missing. The sample has about 35,000 clones; around 90% are singletons. Here the sequenced sample was peripheral blood, taken in the third trimester of pregnancy. The source of these receptors is a female donor in good health, enrolled as a control in a pregnancy study. The CDR3 runs from the conserved cysteine through the conserved F or W. D genes are given only for firm matches. Not all rows give a size; the values are once, few, many and, for expanded clones, a class.

CDR3 length,V gene,D gene,J gene,clone size,CDR3 protein,CDR3 DNA
15,TRBV6-1,TRBD1,TRBJ2-1,NA,CGSGQGAGSYNEQFF,TGTGGCTCGGGACAGGGGGCCGGCTCCTACAATGAGCAGTTCTTC
17,TRBV21-1,NA,TRBJ2-5,NA,CASSKVPDRTLQETQYF,TGTGCCAGCAGCAAAGTCCCTGACAGGACGCTTCAAGAGACCCAGTACTTC
17,TRBV9,TRBD2,TRBJ2-5,NA,CASSDGTSGGGQETQYF,TGTGCCAGCAGCGACGGGACTAGCGGGGGCGGCCAAGAGACCCAGTACTTC
12,TRBV11-2,NA,TRBJ1-3,NA,CASSPSVNTIYF,TGTGCCAGCAGCCCCTCGGTCAACACCATATATTTT
15,TRBV28,TRBD1,TRBJ2-4,NA,CASSTRTGIQNIQYF,TGTGCCAGCAGTACCAGGACAGGGATCCAAAACATTCAGTACTTC
13,TRBV7-3,NA,TRBJ1-2,NA,CASSPGREHGYTF,TGTGCCAGCAGCCCAGGAAGGGAGCATGGCTACACCTTC
16,TRBV9,TRBD2,TRBJ2-1,NA,CASSAISGRGHNEQFF,TGTGCCAGCAGCGCAATTAGCGGGAGGGGGCACAATGAGCAGTTCTTC
17,TRBV15,TRBD2,TRBJ2-1,NA,CATSISPSGRNYNEQFF,TGTGCCACCAGCATCTCTCCTAGCGGGAGGAACTACAATGAGCAGTTCTTC
14,TRBV25-1,NA,TRBJ2-2,many,CASSEYRDTGELFF,TGTGCCAGCAGTGAATACAGGGACACCGGGGAGCTGTTTTTT
16,TRBV18,TRBD1,TRBJ1-1,once,CASSPLAGGMNTEAFF,TGTGCCAGCTCACCATTAGCAGGGGGGATGAACACTGAAGCTTTCTTT
15,TRBV5-1,TRBD2,TRBJ2-7,NA,CASRGDGTSSYEQYF,TGCGCCAGCAGGGGAGACGGGACTAGTTCCTACGAGCAGTACTTC
14,TRBV15,NA,TRBJ1-4,NA,CATSRRGAAEKLFF,TGTGCCACCAGCAGACGGGGGGCTGCTGAAAAACTGTTTTTT
15,TRBV27,TRBD2,TRBJ2-1,NA,CASSSRTSGANEQFF,TGTGCCAGCAGTTCGAGGACTAGCGGGGCGAATGAGCAGTTCTTC
14,TRBV7-3,NA,TRBJ2-1,NA,CASSLGVLANEQFF,TGTGCCAGCAGCTTAGGAGTGCTCGCTAATGAGCAGTTCTTC